The present TCR beta chain was sequenced within a study of identical twins. The CDR3 sequence is 15 residues long. The trim removed 3 bases at V and 2 bases at J, leaving 7 bases unmatched. Germline loops: CDR1 MGHRA, CDR2 YSYEKL. Study findings and constraints: For cord blood, abundant beta clonotypes had fewer insertions, unlike memory repertoires, which showed none. Because invariant MAIT and iNKT cells could be present, zero-insertion analyses could be partly confounded. It was cross-sectional statistical analysis, not following the same donors, that the conclusions relied on.

There are a few counts of this clonotype. As yet, its antigen is unknown. Template switching supplied a universal primer site; unique molecular identifiers were carried on the cDNA. TCRdb recomputed calls from the 5' RACE reads with MiXCR, one row per CDR3 protein. This sample has 1.5 million to 2 million distinct CDR3 sequences, with less than 35% found just once. The rearrangement joins TRBV4-1 to TRBJ2-7; TRBD2 agrees at 7 bases. The TCR was taken from a newborn girl in good health. Sequencing input: cord blood. CDR3 amino acids: CASSQGRGRAYEQYF. CDR3 sequence (DNA): TGCGCCAGCAGCCAGGGGAGGGGAAGGGCCTACGAGCAGTACTTC.